The 18 T cell receptor beta chains below come from one sample, sequenced in a study of CD8 T cells in ankylosing spondylitis. TCRdb called the 5' RACE reads again in MiXCR, with one record for every CDR3 protein. The table lists under 120,000 distinct CDR3 sequences, about 25% of them singletons. Sequenced input: synovial fluid, either unsorted or a sorted T cell fraction (not recorded which). The origin of the receptors is a male donor with ankylosing spondylitis.

This clonotype was recorded a few times. The J gene is TRBJ1-2, the V gene TRBV5-1; D is ambiguous. This CDR3 spans 13 amino acids. V lost 3 bases, J lost 8 bases, and 14 bases lay in between. Per the germline V gene, CDR1 is SGHRS and CDR2 is YFSETQ. DNA for the CDR3: TGCGCCAGCAGCTCGGACCCAACGCAGGGCTACACCTTC. This encodes CASSSDPTQGYTF.

There are a few counts of this clonotype. This chain links TRBV29-1 with TRBJ1-1, with 7 bases aligning to TRBD1. V was clipped by 4 bases and J by 3 bases; unmatched bases: 8. There are 14 residues in the CDR3. CDR1 and CDR2 (germline): SQVTM, ANQGSEA. The CDR3 sequence: CSVARGSRDTEAFF. DNA for the CDR3: TGCAGCGTTGCCAGGGGGAGTAGGGACACTGAAGCTTTCTTT.

The V and J genes are TRBV5-4 and TRBJ2-3, with 8 bases lining up with TRBD2. V lost 4 bases and J lost 5; bases outside the gene matches: 12. The CDR3 contains 16 residues. Germline CDR1 is SGHNT and CDR2 is YYREEE (reference sequence). The CDR3 reads CASSPTGGDGGDTQYF. In DNA, the CDR3 is TGTGCCAGCAGCCCGACCGGGGGGGACGGTGGAGATACGCAGTATTTT.

The V call is TRBV5-1, the J call TRBJ2-5; 10 bases are a match to TRBD1. In germline, CDR1 is SGHRS, CDR2 YFSETQ. Trimming took 0 bases from V and 5 from J; bases not matched to a gene: 13. The CDR3 has 18 amino acids. The CDR3, as DNA: TGCGCCAGCAGCTTGGCCCCGACAGGGGGCAAGGGTGGTGAGACCCAGTACTTC. Translation gives CASSLAPTGGKGGETQYF.

Ten or more counts support this clonotype. The V call is TRBV20-1, the J call TRBJ2-2; D may match TRBD1 or TRBD2 (5 bases each). Trimming removed 3 bases at V and 1 base at J, with 24 bases between. CDR1 is DFQATT, CDR2 SNEGSKA, per germline (reference sequence). This CDR3 region has 19 residues. The CDR3: CSARRGTFGGQRNTGELFF. The DNA for the CDR3 is TGCAGTGCTAGGAGGGGCACGTTCGGTGGGCAGAGGAACACCGGGGAGCTGTTTTTT.

This clonotype was seen ten or more times. This sequence joins TRBV12-3 or TRBV12-4 and TRBJ2-7, with D maybe TRBD2 (5 bases). V shed 1 base and J shed 4 bases, with 8 bases lying between them. CDR3 size: 13 residues. CDR3 residues: CASSLDRLYEQYF. For the CDR3, the DNA is TGTGCCAGCAGTTTAGACAGACTATACGAGCAGTACTTC.

This sequence joins TRBV7-9 and TRBJ2-5; D uncertain. V was clipped by 5 bases and J by 2 bases, with 12 bases between them. Germline V gene lookup returns CDR1 SEHNR and CDR2 FQNEAQ (reference sequence). This CDR3 has 14 amino acids. This CDR3 reads CASSKTENQETQYF. CDR3 in DNA: TGTGCCAGCAGCAAAACAGAAAATCAAGAGACCCAGTACTTC.

The rearrangement links TRBV30 to TRBJ2-7, with 7 positions matching TRBD2. The ends lost 3 bases at V and 5 bases at J; junction bases unmatched: 4. Per germline, CDR1 GTSNPN and CDR2 SVGIG (reference sequence). This CDR3 comprises 12 residues. CDR3 nucleotide sequence: TGTGCCTGGAGCGTCACTAGCGACGAGCAGTACTTC. The encoded protein is CAWSVTSDEQYF.

This sequence joins TRBV6-1 and TRBJ2-7, with 8 bases aligning to TRBD1. The J segment lost 1 base and the V segment lost 7 bases, leaving 9 bases of the junction unmatched. Germline loops: CDR1 MNHNS, CDR2 SASEGT. This CDR3 comprises 15 residues. The CDR3 DNA reads as TGTGCCAGCAATATGGGACAGGATCTTTCCTACGAGCAGTACGTC. As protein: CASNMGQDLSYEQYV.

The rearrangement links TRBV11-3 to TRBJ2-2, with TRBD2 matching 8 bases. This CDR3 region has 16 residues. Germline CDR1 reads SGHNT; CDR2 reads YENEEA. V lost 5 bases to trimming and J lost 0 bases; unmatched junction nucleotides: 5. CDR3 protein: CASSGVAGSNTGELFF. The DNA for the CDR3 is TGTGCCAGCAGCGGCGTAGCGGGATCGAACACCGGGGAGCTGTTTTTT.

This clonotype was found a few times. J is TRBJ2-7 and V is TRBV11-1; D is undetermined. The CDR3 is 11 amino acids. V was trimmed by 5 bases and J by 1 base, leaving 3 bases between them. Germline V gives CDR1 SGHAT, CDR2 FQDESV (reference sequence). The CDR3 DNA reads as TGTGCCAGCAGCCAATCCTACGAGCAGTACTTC. It encodes CASSQSYEQYF.

This clonotype was observed a handful of times. This chain connects TRBV19 to TRBJ2-1, with TRBD1 identical over 9 bases. The trim removed 9 bases at V and 0 bases at J, leaving 6 bases unmatched. The germline V gene has CDR1 LNHDA and CDR2 SQIVND (reference sequence). This CDR3 comprises 15 residues. The CDR3 DNA is TGTGCCAGCGAGAACAGGGGGCACTCCTACAATGAGCAGTTCTTC. Translated: CASENRGHSYNEQFF.

CDR3 nucleotide sequence: TGTGCCAGCAGTGAGGCAGCCGCGAGCAATGAGCAGTTCTTC. It translates to CASSEAAASNEQFF. The chain recombines TRBV6-4 with TRBJ2-1; the D is unclear. The CDR3 is made up of 14 amino acids. Germline CDR1 and CDR2: MRHNA and SNTAGT. Deletions cut 3 bases from V and 6 bases from J, with 12 bases between.

This clonotype came up a few times. This rearrangement joins TRBV7-2 to TRBJ1-1, with TRBD1 identical over 11 bases. V lost 3 bases to trimming and J lost 5 bases; unmatched junction nucleotides: 5. This CDR3 is 15 amino acids long. The V gene's germline CDR1 is SGHTA and CDR2 FQGNSA. CDR3 region: CASSLSDRGRTEAFF. The CDR3 bases are TGTGCCAGCAGCTTGTCGGACAGGGGGCGAACTGAAGCTTTCTTT.

The rearrangement uses TRBV29-1 and TRBJ2-1; 7 bases align to TRBD1. The CDR3 runs to 13 residues. After removal of 6 bases from V and 6 bases from J, the junction contained 8 bases not matched to a gene. Germline V CDR1 and CDR2: SQVTM, ANQGSEA. Here the CDR3 reads CSVHRGTANEQFF. Written as DNA, the CDR3 is TGCAGCGTCCACCGTGGGACAGCCAATGAGCAGTTCTTC.

This clonotype was counted many times. This chain connects TRBV5-5 to TRBJ1-5, with 7 positions matching TRBD1. The germline V gene encodes CDR1 SGHKS and CDR2 YYEKEE (reference sequence). The length of the CDR3 is 16 residues. V was pared by 4 bases and J by 6 bases, with 13 bases of the junction left unmatched. CDR3 in amino acids: CASSPVGGEGAQPQHF. The CDR3 DNA reads as TGTGCCAGCAGCCCCGTGGGAGGCGAGGGGGCTCAGCCCCAGCATTTT.

This chain connects TRBV2 to TRBJ1-6; D is unresolved. The V gene lost 1 base and the J gene lost 10 bases, with 8 bases spanning the gap. The CDR3 has 13 amino acids. The germline V gene encodes CDR1 SNHLY and CDR2 FYNNEI. CDR3: CASSEEGRSPLHF. The CDR3 DNA reads as TGTGCCAGCAGTGAAGAAGGGAGATCACCCCTCCACTTT.

This clonotype was picked up many times. The chain couples TRBV24-1 to TRBJ2-1, with D possibly called TRBD1 or TRBD2 (5 bases each). V lost 4 bases and J 8 bases, leaving 11 bases between the germline ends. Looked up from germline, CDR1 is KGHDR and CDR2 is SFDVKD. The CDR3 sequence is 13 residues long. The CDR3 coding sequence is TGTGCCACCAGTGACCTGGGACGGGATGAGCAGTTCTTC. It codes for CATSDLGRDEQFF.